The next 31 T cell receptor beta chains were all read from a single sample in a study of cytomegalovirus exposure and HLA in healthy donors. Primers included in the PCR were 60 Vbeta and 13 Jbeta primers. Sequencing used immunoSEQ multiplex PCR; TCRdb keeps in-frame clones, though not all of them. This repertoire shows about 180,000 clones, around 76% found once; its top ten account for 2% to 3%. Sequencing was carried out using PBMCs. These receptors were collected from a young woman in good health and CMV-seropositive.

The chain combines TRBV10-1 with TRBJ2-7; tentatively, D is TRBD2 (6 bases). Germline V gene data show CDR1 as WNHNN and CDR2 as SYGVQD (reference sequence). CDR3 length equals 15 residues. V lost 2 bases and J 5 bases, leaving 16 bases between the germline ends. CDR3 bases: TGCGCCAGCAGTGAGACGGGACTCGGGACCAACGAGCAGTACTTC. Its translation is CASSETGLGTNEQYF.

In DNA, the CDR3 is TGCGCCAGCAGCTCGGGACTAGCGGGGGGGCGCGGATGGGAGACCCAGTACTTC. Amino acids: CASSSGLAGGRGWETQYF. The rearrangement joins TRBV5-1 to TRBJ2-5, with 16 bases aligning to TRBD2. With 3 bases clipped from V and 5 bases from J, the junction kept 10 bases outside the gene matches. In germline, CDR1 is SGHRS, CDR2 YFSETQ. CDR3 size: 18 residues.

The chain is built from TRBV11-3 and TRBJ2-3, with a tentative D call TRBD1 (6 bases). The germline V gene encodes CDR1 SGHNT and CDR2 YENEEA. The V gene lost 1 base and the J gene lost 7 bases, with 21 bases spanning the gap. The CDR3 covers 17 residues. The CDR3, as DNA: TGTGCCAGCAGCTTAGGGACAACAGGGTTGCTCCGCAATACGCAGTATTTT. Translated: CASSLGTTGLLRNTQYF. Full variable domain (missing parts from reference TRBV11-3 and TRBJ2-3): EAGVVQSPRYKIIEKKQPVAFWCNPISGHNTLYWYLQNLGQGPELLIRYENEEAVDDSQLPKDRFSAERLKGVDSTLKIQPAELGDSAVYLCASSLGTTGLLRNTQYFGPGTRLTVL.

This clone was seen a handful of times. The chain employs TRBV6-5 and TRBJ2-7; 13 bases are shared with TRBD2. This CDR3 spans 14 amino acids. The germline gives CDR1 MNHEY, CDR2 SVGAGI. V lost 6 bases to trimming and J lost 4 bases; unmatched junction nucleotides: 3. CDR3 DNA sequence: TGTGCCAGCAGCCGGACTAGCGGGGGATACGAGCAGTACTTC. This codes for CASSRTSGGYEQYF.

The chain is built from TRBV11-3 and TRBJ1-2; D is ambiguous. Trimming stripped 3 bases from V and 5 bases from J, with 10 bases between. CDR1 and CDR2 from the germline V gene are SGHNT and YENEEA. There are 13 residues in the CDR3. CDR3 loop: CASSLGNLYGYTF. The CDR3 DNA is TGTGCCAGCAGCTTGGGCAACTTATATGGCTACACCTTC.

The J gene is TRBJ1-6, the V gene TRBV15, with unresolved D. Trimming took 4 bases from V and 10 from J, leaving 11 bases between them. The CDR3 is made up of 13 amino acids. From germline, CDR1 is LNHNV and CDR2 YYDKDF (reference sequence). The CDR3 here is CATSNRGGSPLHF. The CDR3 DNA sequence: TGTGCCACCAGCAATCGGGGAGGATCACCCCTCCACTTT.

This clone was seen a few times. The chain combines TRBV28 with TRBJ2-3, with 9 positions matching TRBD1. Looked up from germline, CDR1 is MDHEN and CDR2 is SYDVKM. This CDR3 has 16 residues. V was pared by 4 bases and J by 0 bases, with 5 bases of the junction left unmatched. This chain's CDR3 is CASSSPGQGSTDTQYF. In DNA form, the CDR3 reads TGTGCCAGCAGTTCTCCGGGACAGGGTAGCACAGATACGCAGTATTTT. The full variable domain, rest sourced from reference TRBV28 and TRBJ2-3, is DVKVTQSSRYLVKRTGEKVFLECVQDMDHENMFWYRQDPGLGLRLIYFSYDVKMKEKGDIPEGYSVSREKKERFSLILESASTNQTSMYLCASSSPGQGSTDTQYFGPGTRLTVL.

The J gene is TRBJ2-3, the V gene TRBV10-1; 9 nucleotides align to TRBD2. Trimming at V came to 2 bases and at J to 2 bases, leaving 14 bases not matched to a gene. CDR1 is WNHNN, CDR2 SYGVQD, per germline (reference sequence). This CDR3 contains 19 residues. The CDR3 bases are TGCGCCAGCAGTGAGGTTGGCCCTTGGAGCGGGGGGCCCACAGATACGCAGTATTTT. It yields the protein CASSEVGPWSGGPTDTQYF.

The V call is TRBV5-1, the J call TRBJ2-2, with 10 positions matching TRBD2. Germline CDR1 reads SGHRS; CDR2 reads YFSETQ. The CDR3 totals 18 residues. J lost 1 base, V lost 5 bases, and 11 bases had no gene match. CDR3 nucleotides: TGCGCCAGCAGGGGAGACATAGCGGGGGGCCTGAACACCGGGGAGCTGTTTTTT. Encoded protein: CASRGDIAGGLNTGELFF.

The J gene is TRBJ2-5, the V gene TRBV10-3; 7 positions agree with TRBD2. Per germline, CDR1 ENHRY and CDR2 SYGVKD. Germline trimming cut 0 bases from V and 1 base from J; bases unmatched to any gene: 2. CDR3 length equals 15 residues. The CDR3 loop is CAISESGGTQETQYF. The CDR3 DNA follows: TGTGCCATCAGTGAGTCGGGGGGGACCCAAGAGACCCAGTACTTC.

The chain joins TRBV2 to TRBJ1-1; a possible D gene is TRBD1 (5 bases). Looked up from germline, CDR1 is SNHLY and CDR2 is FYNNEI. Trimming removed 4 bases at V and 1 base at J, with 7 bases between. This CDR3 comprises 13 residues. In nucleotides, the CDR3 is TGTGCCAGCAGTGGGACACCGAACACTGAAGCTTTCTTT. It encodes CASSGTPNTEAFF.

In this sample, this clone turned up a few times. This chain links TRBV6-5 with TRBJ2-5, with D uncertain. The germline V gene encodes CDR1 MNHEY and CDR2 SVGAGI. The CDR3 runs to 13 residues. Between the trimmed V and J ends, which lost 2 bases and 0 bases, there was a span of 4 bases. The CDR3 spells CASSYGHQETQYF. The CDR3 DNA sequence: TGTGCCAGCAGTTACGGGCACCAAGAGACCCAGTACTTC.

The gene calls are TRBV6-5 and TRBJ1-4, with a weak D call TRBD1 (6 bases). Germline CDR1 reads MNHEY; CDR2 reads SVGAGI. The CDR3 sequence is 14 residues long. V was shortened by 6 bases and J by 4 bases, with 12 bases between the two germline ends. The CDR3 sequence is CASSRTAFNEKLFF. CDR3 DNA: TGTGCCAGCAGCCGGACAGCCTTTAATGAAAAACTGTTTTTT.

The rearrangement links TRBV7-7 to TRBJ2-2, with D possibly matching TRBD1 (6 bases). The CDR3 length is 16 residues. The V and J ends lost 2 bases and 7 bases respectively, with 17 bases between them. The germline V gene encodes CDR1 SSHAT and CDR2 FNYEAQ (reference sequence). The chain's CDR3 is CASSLRPQGSHGELFF. The CDR3 DNA follows: TGTGCCAGCAGCTTACGTCCTCAGGGGAGTCACGGGGAGCTGTTTTTT.

The rearrangement joins TRBV10-3 to TRBJ2-3; TRBD2 is a possible D gene (5 bases). V lost 10 bases, J lost 3 bases, and 11 bases lay in between. Germline values: CDR1 ENHRY, CDR2 SYGVKD. CDR3 size: 12 residues. CDR3 nucleotide sequence: TGTGCCACTAGTCGCGGGACAGATACGCAGTATTTT. It encodes CATSRGTDTQYF.

The chain employs TRBV7-2 and TRBJ1-2, with a tentative D call TRBD1 (6 bases). Trimming left V 4 bases short and J 7 bases short, with 22 bases between. In germline, CDR1 is SGHTA, CDR2 FQGNSA. The CDR3 length is 16 residues. The CDR3 reads CASSSAITGIPSGYTF. The CDR3 DNA is TGTGCCAGCAGCTCAGCGATTACAGGGATACCCTCTGGCTACACCTTC.

Notes on this clone: A junction boundary mismatches the germline segment, possibly from a read error. V is TRBV7-9 and J is TRBJ2-4, with D unclear. Looked up from germline, CDR1 is SEHNR and CDR2 is FQNEAQ (reference sequence). The CDR3 is 14 residues long. CDR3 bases: TGTGCCAGCAGCCCTCCCCTGGGCAAAAACAGTCAGTACTTC. Residues: CASSPPLGKNSQYF. The full variable domain, in which reference TRBV7-9 and TRBJ2-4 provide the parts outside the CDR3, is DTGVSQNPRHKITKRGQNVTFRCDPISEHNRLYWYRQTLGQGPEFLTYFQNEAQLEKSRLLSDRFSAERPKGSFSTLEIQRTEQGDSAMYLCASSPPLGKNSQYFGAGTRLSVL.

This clone was seen a few times. This chain connects TRBV27 to TRBJ2-7; 11 bases align to TRBD2. The CDR3 runs 17 residues. The V and J ends lost 3 bases and 4 bases, in that order; junction bases with no gene match: 11. Germline lookup yields CDR1 MNHEY and CDR2 SMNVEV (reference sequence). CDR3 protein: CASSLASGGITRYEQYF. The CDR3 nucleotides are TGTGCCAGCAGTTTGGCTAGCGGGGGGATTACACGTTACGAGCAGTACTTC.

The chain employs TRBV9 and TRBJ1-6; D gene unclear. The length of the CDR3 is 15 residues. CDR1 is SGDLS, CDR2 YYNGEE, per germline. Trimming took 4 bases from V and 10 from J, leaving 18 bases between them. In DNA, the CDR3 is TGTGCCAGCAGCATCAACAGCGACGGGAAATCACCCCTCCACTTT. Protein product: CASSINSDGKSPLHF.

The chain joins TRBV27 to TRBJ1-3; TRBD1 matches 8 bases. The CDR3 length is 15 residues. Trimming cost V 6 bases and J 4 bases; bases outside gene matches: 8. Per germline, CDR1 MNHEY and CDR2 SMNVEV (reference sequence). The CDR3 is CASRDRAHSGNTIYF. DNA for the CDR3: TGTGCCAGCAGGGACAGGGCACACTCGGGAAACACCATATATTTT.

The table lists this clone with a few counts. This chain links TRBV18 with TRBJ2-7, with TRBD2 matching 7 bases. The V and J ends lost 3 bases and 2 bases, in that order; junction bases with no gene match: 4. The CDR3 runs to 14 residues. Germline CDR1 is KGHSH and CDR2 is LQKENI. CDR3 region: CASSPPAGAYEQYF. The CDR3 nucleotides are TGTGCCAGCTCACCCCCCGCGGGGGCCTACGAGCAGTACTTC.

This chain joins TRBV28 and TRBJ2-4; 10 bases fit TRBD2. This CDR3 comprises 16 residues. V shed 2 bases and J 4 bases; nucleotides not matched to a gene: 5. Germline values: CDR1 MDHEN, CDR2 SYDVKM. CDR3 DNA: TGTGCCAGCAGTTTACAGCGGGGGGGCTCGAAAAACATTCAGTACTTC. Amino acids: CASSLQRGGSKNIQYF.

J is TRBJ2-7 and V is TRBV11-2, with 9 positions matching TRBD2. The CDR3 runs to 18 residues. Germline CDR1 SGHAT, CDR2 FQNNGV. V trimming: 6 bases; J trimming: 0 bases; junction bases outside the gene matches: 15. For the CDR3, the DNA is TGTGCCAGCAGGGGGGGGAGGCGTAGCGGGGGCCGCTCCTACGAGCAGTACTTC. Translated, it gives CASRGGRRSGGRSYEQYF.

About this clone: The same CDR3 also results from other DNA sequences found in this sample. V gene TRBV6-5 combines with J gene TRBJ1-6; 9 bases are shared with TRBD1. The germline V gene encodes CDR1 MNHEY and CDR2 SVGAGI. The V gene end was trimmed by 0 bases and the J gene end by 10 bases; junction bases not matched to a gene: 4. This CDR3 is 15 amino acids long. The CDR3 here is CASSYSGQGGSPLHF. The CDR3 nucleotides read TGTGCCAGCAGTTACTCGGGACAGGGAGGGTCACCCCTCCACTTT.

V is TRBV7-2 and J is TRBJ2-6; TRBD1 is a possible D gene (6 bases). The CDR3 runs 14 residues. Germline V gene sequence: CDR1 SGHTA, CDR2 FQGNSA. Trimming stripped 8 bases from V and 4 bases from J, with 12 bases between. In DNA, the CDR3 is TGTGCCAGCGATAGACAGGCCGGGGCCAACGTCCTGACTTTC. Translated: CASDRQAGANVLTF.

Comment on this clone: Germline is not matched at one junction end, which may reflect a read error. The J gene is TRBJ1-2, the V gene TRBV30; D is possibly TRBD1 (5 bases). CDR1 and CDR2 from the germline V gene are GTSNPN and SVGIG (reference sequence). This CDR3 contains 13 residues. CDR3: CAWRPGDYDGYAF. CDR3 coding DNA: TGTGCCTGGAGACCGGGGGATTACGATGGCTACGCCTTC.

The rearrangement uses TRBV6-5 and TRBJ1-1; D is unclear. Trimming removed 0 bases at V and 4 bases at J, with 9 bases between. Germline V gene data show CDR1 as MNHEY and CDR2 as SVGAGI. CDR3 length: 14 residues. CDR3 protein: CASSYSGVGTEAFF. The CDR3 DNA follows: TGTGCCAGCAGTTACTCCGGGGTTGGCACTGAAGCTTTCTTT.

This chain connects TRBV5-1 to TRBJ2-1; 15 nucleotides line up with TRBD2. The CDR3 contains 14 residues. Trimming at V came to 2 bases and at J to 16 bases, leaving 7 bases not matched to a gene. Germline CDR1 is SGHRS and CDR2 is YFSETQ. CDR3 region: CASSFGLAGGPIFF. The DNA of the CDR3 is TGCGCCAGCAGCTTCGGACTAGCGGGGGGGCCGATTTTCTTC.

This clone was seen only a few times. V usage is TRBV4-2 and J usage is TRBJ2-3; the match to TRBD2 covers 10 bases. The CDR3 has 17 amino acids. In germline, CDR1 is LGHNA, CDR2 YNFKEQ. The trim removed 0 bases at V and 6 bases at J, leaving 9 bases unmatched. The CDR3 loop reads CASSQESSGGAKDTQYF. As DNA, the CDR3 is TGTGCCAGCAGCCAAGAGTCCAGCGGGGGGGCCAAGGATACGCAGTATTTT.

J is TRBJ2-1 and V is TRBV6-5; TRBD1 aligns across 7 bases. The germline V gene encodes CDR1 MNHEY and CDR2 SVGAGI. This CDR3 is built from 14 residues. V lost 2 bases and J lost 6; bases outside the gene matches: 4. The CDR3 DNA reads as TGTGCCAGCAGTTACGGGGCAGGGGGCAATGAGCAGTTCTTC. Protein product: CASSYGAGGNEQFF.

The V gene is TRBV5-6, the J gene TRBJ2-7; 7 bases agree with TRBD1. V was clipped by 0 bases and J by 2 bases; unmatched bases: 2. The CDR3 is made up of 14 amino acids. The germline gives CDR1 SGHDT, CDR2 YYEEEE. The CDR3, as DNA: TGTGCCAGCAGCTTGGTTGGGACAGCCTACGAGCAGTACTTC. Its translation is CASSLVGTAYEQYF.